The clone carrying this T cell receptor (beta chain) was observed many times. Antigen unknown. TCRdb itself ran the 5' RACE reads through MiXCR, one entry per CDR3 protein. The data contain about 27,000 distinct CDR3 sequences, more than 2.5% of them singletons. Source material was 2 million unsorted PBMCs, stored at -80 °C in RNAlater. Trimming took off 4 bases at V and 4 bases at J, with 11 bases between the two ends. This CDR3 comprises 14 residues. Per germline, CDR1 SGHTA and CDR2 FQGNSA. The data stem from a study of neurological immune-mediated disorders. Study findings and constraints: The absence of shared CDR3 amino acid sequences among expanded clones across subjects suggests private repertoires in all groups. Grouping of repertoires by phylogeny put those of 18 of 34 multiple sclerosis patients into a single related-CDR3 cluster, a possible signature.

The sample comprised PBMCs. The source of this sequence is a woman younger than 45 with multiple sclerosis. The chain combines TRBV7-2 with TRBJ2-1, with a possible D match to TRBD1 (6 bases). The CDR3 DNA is TGTGCCAGCAGCTCCCAGACAGGATACAATGAGCAGTTCTTC. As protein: CASSSQTGYNEQFF.